This T cell receptor (beta chain) was profiled in a study of tumor-infiltrating lymphocytes in primary liver carcinoma. Across the whole study: Patients had primary liver carcinoma treated by surgical resection.

Germline DNA was also extracted, with blood RNA taken from unsorted whole blood. Every patient had chronic HBV infection and was treatment-naive. With regard to this clonotype: Its antigen remains unknown.

Trimming stripped 2 bases from V and 6 bases from J, with 12 bases between. The CDR3 totals 15 residues. Germline V gives CDR1 SGHNT, CDR2 YYREEE (reference sequence). The template, 450 to 650 ng total RNA, yielded TCR beta cDNA made with a constant-region primer. What produced the TCR beta libraries was three nested multiplex PCR rounds using slightly modified ARM-PCR. Investigators reported that the first two PCR rounds, at 10 cycles each, used TRBV1-TRBV30 forward primers with a C-beta reverse primer. TCRdb reprocessed the multiplex PCR reads with MiXCR, giving one entry per CDR3 protein. Here the sample spans more than 150,000 distinct CDR3 sequences, about 55% being singletons. General study points: Lower overlap was observed for tumor-adjacent and tumor-blood pairs relative to tumor region pairs. A significantly higher top-250-clone fraction was found in tumors than in blood (p = 0.039).

The clonotype was recovered from a middle-aged man with primary liver carcinoma and hepatitis B virus infection. Specimen: peripheral blood. The V call is TRBV5-4, the J call TRBJ1-6; maybe TRBD1 (5 bases). CDR3 residues: CASSFDSPINSPLHF. The CDR3 DNA is TGTGCCAGCAGCTTCGACAGTCCAATTAATTCACCCCTCCACTTT.